This entry is about one T cell receptor (beta chain). Its specificity is unknown. The data belong to a study of shared clonotypes between healthy human individuals. Across the whole study: Plates per donor: three CD4 naive, three CD4 memory, two CD8 naive, one CD8 memory.

V lost 7 bases and J 3 bases, leaving 16 bases between the germline ends. The CDR3 runs to 14 residues. Germline V gene lookup returns CDR1 ENHRY and CDR2 SYGVKD. CD45RO negativity and positive selection for CCR7 defined naive CD8 cells, a population that excluded terminally differentiated effector memory CD45RA+ cells. Clones were sequenced by immunoSEQ multiplex PCR, and TCRdb holds only the in-frame ones, with some missing. Among about 1,800,000 clones listed, approximately 94% were seen once. Findings and limits, study-wide: Around 5.4% of naive CD4 clonotypes were common to a few donors. Naive subsets generally exceeded memory subsets in estimated richness.

The sequenced material came from naive CD8+ T cells sorted from blood. The receptor was isolated from a man between 18 and 35 years old in good health. The rearrangement links TRBV10-3 to TRBJ2-7, with D possibly matching TRBD1 (7 bases). Written as DNA, the CDR3 is TGTGCCATCAAAGATGCAGGGGGGCTCTACGAGCAGTACTTC. Protein sequence: CAIKDAGGLYEQYF.